This entry lists 9 T cell receptor beta chains sequenced from one sample in a study of shared clonotypes between healthy human individuals. Here immunoSEQ multiplex PCR was the method, and the copy in TCRdb shows in-frame clones only, minus some. The table lists 600,000 to 700,000 clones, around 73% of them singletons. Material: memory CD4+ T cells sorted from blood. Subset of the sample: CD45RA-negative fraction. Receptors were obtained from a woman aged 25 to 45 in good health.

The chain combines TRBV4-2 with TRBJ2-3, with 11 bases aligning to TRBD2. The length of the CDR3 is 16 residues. Germline trimming cut 0 bases from V and 5 bases from J; bases unmatched to any gene: 4. Per the germline V gene, CDR1 is LGHNA and CDR2 is YNFKEQ. The CDR3 DNA is TGTGCCAGCAGCCAAGAACTAGCGGGAGCGTTAGATACGCAGTATTTT. As protein: CASSQELAGALDTQYF.

This clone was picked up one time. V and J are TRBV18 and TRBJ2-6; TRBD1 is a possible D gene (6 bases). Germline lookup yields CDR1 KGHSH and CDR2 LQKENI. The CDR3 contains 18 residues. V lost 0 bases to trimming and J lost 0 bases, with 12 bases between them. The CDR3 loop reads CASSPPRTVDSGANVLTF. The CDR3 DNA is TGTGCCAGCTCACCACCCCGGACAGTCGACTCTGGGGCCAACGTCCTGACTTTC.

V and J are TRBV4-1 and TRBJ1-4; D not certain. The CDR3 sequence is 16 residues long. Germline loops: CDR1 MGHRA, CDR2 YSYEKL. V was trimmed by 4 bases and J by 2 bases, leaving 14 bases between them. DNA for the CDR3: TGCGCCAGCAGCCTGACGGGAGTCAGCACTAATGAAAAACTGTTTTTT. It is translated as CASSLTGVSTNEKLFF.

The chain carries TRBV11-2 and TRBJ2-7; D ambiguous. The CDR3 is 15 residues long. The germline CDR1 and CDR2 sequences are SGHAT and FQNNGV. Trimming cost V 3 bases and J 4 bases, with 16 bases left between them. The CDR3 sequence is CASSLGSGRLYEQYF. CDR3 DNA: TGTGCCAGCAGCTTGGGGTCGGGCAGGTTGTACGAGCAGTACTTC.

The V and J genes are TRBV11-2 and TRBJ1-2; no firm D call. CDR3 length: 13 residues. Trimming took 1 base from V and 3 from J, leaving 6 bases between them. The V gene's germline CDR1 is SGHAT and CDR2 FQNNGV. CDR3 region: CASSLAQHYGYTF. CDR3 in DNA: TGTGCCAGCAGCTTAGCTCAGCACTATGGCTACACCTTC.

A word on this clone: A read error may produce the germline difference seen at one junction end. The chain has TRBV13 and TRBJ1-1; no clear D. Per the germline V gene, CDR1 is PRHDT and CDR2 is FYEKMQ (reference sequence). This CDR3 spans 10 amino acids. CDR3 DNA: TGTGCCAGCAGCTTAACGGACCTAACTTTT. It specifies CASSLTDLTF.

V gene TRBV6-1 combines with J gene TRBJ2-7; maybe TRBD2 (5 bases). CDR3 length equals 15 residues. Looked up from germline, CDR1 is MNHNS and CDR2 is SASEGT. Trimming took off 2 bases at V and 3 bases at J, with 14 bases between the two ends. The DNA for the CDR3 is TGTGCCAGCAGTGAACGCCCCGAGACTAACTACGAGCAGTACTTC. It yields the protein CASSERPETNYEQYF.

This chain uses TRBV30 with TRBJ2-7; D is perhaps TRBD2 (6 bases). The CDR3 totals 13 residues. Germline V gene data show CDR1 as GTSNPN and CDR2 as SVGIG (reference sequence). Trimming removed 1 base from V and 4 bases from J, with 11 bases in between. This CDR3 is CAWSGDWKYEQYF. The DNA for the CDR3 is TGTGCCTGGAGTGGGGACTGGAAGTACGAGCAGTACTTC.

This clone was found a few times. This chain connects TRBV7-6 to TRBJ2-1; 8 positions agree with TRBD2. This CDR3 contains 15 residues. Losses at the gene ends were 5 bases for V and 8 bases for J; bases not matched to a gene: 11. Germline CDR1 is SGHVS and CDR2 is FNYEAQ. The DNA for the CDR3 is TGTGCCAGCAGCACCAGCGGGAGCAAGGTAGATGAGCAGTTCTTC. It translates to CASSTSGSKVDEQFF.